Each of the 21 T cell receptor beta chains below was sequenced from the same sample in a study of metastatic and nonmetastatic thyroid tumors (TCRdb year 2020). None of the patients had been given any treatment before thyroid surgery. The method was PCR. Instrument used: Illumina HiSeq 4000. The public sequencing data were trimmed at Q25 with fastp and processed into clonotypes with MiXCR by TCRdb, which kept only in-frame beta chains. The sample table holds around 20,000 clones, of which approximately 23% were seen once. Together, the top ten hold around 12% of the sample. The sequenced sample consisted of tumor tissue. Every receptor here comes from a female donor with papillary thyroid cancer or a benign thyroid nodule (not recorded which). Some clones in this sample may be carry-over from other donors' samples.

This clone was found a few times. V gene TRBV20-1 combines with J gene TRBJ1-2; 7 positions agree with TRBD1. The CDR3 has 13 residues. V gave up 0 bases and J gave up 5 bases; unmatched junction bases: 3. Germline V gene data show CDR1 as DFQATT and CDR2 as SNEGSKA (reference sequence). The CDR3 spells CSARDRGIYGYTF. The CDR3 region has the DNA TGCAGTGCTAGAGACAGGGGGATTTATGGCTACACCTTC.

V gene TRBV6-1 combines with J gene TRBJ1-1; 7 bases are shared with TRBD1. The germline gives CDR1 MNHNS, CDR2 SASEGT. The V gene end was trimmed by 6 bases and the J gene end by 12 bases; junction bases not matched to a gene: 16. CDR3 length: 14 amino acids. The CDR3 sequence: CASSHGTDAQSTFF. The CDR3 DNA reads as TGTGCCAGCAGCCACGGGACAGACGCACAATCAACTTTCTTT.

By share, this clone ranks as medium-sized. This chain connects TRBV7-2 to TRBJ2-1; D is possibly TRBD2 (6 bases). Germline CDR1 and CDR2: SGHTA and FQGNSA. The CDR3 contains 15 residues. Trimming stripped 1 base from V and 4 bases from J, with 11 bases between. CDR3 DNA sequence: TGTGCCAGCAGCTTAGGGTCTAGCGCGTACAATGAGCAGTTCTTC. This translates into CASSLGSSAYNEQFF.

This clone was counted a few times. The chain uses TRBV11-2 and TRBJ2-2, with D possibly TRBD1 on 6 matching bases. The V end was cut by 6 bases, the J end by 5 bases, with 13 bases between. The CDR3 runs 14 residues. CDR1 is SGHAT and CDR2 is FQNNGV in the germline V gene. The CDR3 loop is CASRQGWRTGELFF. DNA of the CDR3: TGTGCCAGCAGACAGGGCTGGCGAACCGGGGAGCTGTTTTTT.

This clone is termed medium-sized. The CDR3 coding sequence is TGTGCCAGCAGTTTATTAGGGTTTAAAGGTCCTGGGGCCAACGTCCTGACTTTC. Translated: CASSLLGFKGPGANVLTF. This sequence joins TRBV12-3 or TRBV12-4 and TRBJ2-6, with D unclear. The CDR3 is 18 residues long. Deletions cut 2 bases from V and 2 bases from J, with 16 bases between.

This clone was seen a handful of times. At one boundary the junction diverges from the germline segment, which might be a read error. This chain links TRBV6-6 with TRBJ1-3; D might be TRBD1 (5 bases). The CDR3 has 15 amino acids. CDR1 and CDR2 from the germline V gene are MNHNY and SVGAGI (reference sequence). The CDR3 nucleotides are TGTGCCAGCAGTTACGGGGGACTCTCTGTAAACACCATATATTTT. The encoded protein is CASSYGGLSVNTIYF.

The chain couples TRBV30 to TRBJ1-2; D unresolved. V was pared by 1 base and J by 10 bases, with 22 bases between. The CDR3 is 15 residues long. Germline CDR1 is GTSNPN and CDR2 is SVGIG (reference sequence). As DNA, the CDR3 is TGTGCCTGGAGTGCCCTAAAAAGGACCTTCGATGTCTACACCTTC. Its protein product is CAWSALKRTFDVYTF.

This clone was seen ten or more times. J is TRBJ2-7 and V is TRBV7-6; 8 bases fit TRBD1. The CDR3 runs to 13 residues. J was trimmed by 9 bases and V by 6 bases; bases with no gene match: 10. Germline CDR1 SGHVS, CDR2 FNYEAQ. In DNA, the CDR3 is TGTGCCAGCAGTGGGCAGGGGGCCACGGGGCAGTACTTC. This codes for CASSGQGATGQYF.

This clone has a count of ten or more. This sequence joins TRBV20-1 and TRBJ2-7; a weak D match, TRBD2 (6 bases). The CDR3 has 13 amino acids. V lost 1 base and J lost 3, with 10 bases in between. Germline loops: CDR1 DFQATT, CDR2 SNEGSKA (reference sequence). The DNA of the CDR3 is TGCAGTGCTAGAGGGGAGGCGAGCTACGAGCAGTACTTC. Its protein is CSARGEASYEQYF.

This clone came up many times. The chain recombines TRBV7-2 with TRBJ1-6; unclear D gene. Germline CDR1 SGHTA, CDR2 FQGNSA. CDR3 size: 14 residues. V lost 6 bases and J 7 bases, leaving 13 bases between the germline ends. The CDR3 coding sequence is TGTGCCAGCAGACCCGGGCCAACAAATTCACCCCTCCACTTT. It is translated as CASRPGPTNSPLHF.

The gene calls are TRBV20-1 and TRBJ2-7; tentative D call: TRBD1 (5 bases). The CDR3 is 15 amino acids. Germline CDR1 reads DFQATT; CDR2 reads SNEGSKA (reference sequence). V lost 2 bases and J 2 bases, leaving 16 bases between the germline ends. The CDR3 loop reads CSARPIVQETYEQYF. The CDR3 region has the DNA TGCAGTGCTAGACCCATCGTACAGGAGACCTACGAGCAGTACTTC.

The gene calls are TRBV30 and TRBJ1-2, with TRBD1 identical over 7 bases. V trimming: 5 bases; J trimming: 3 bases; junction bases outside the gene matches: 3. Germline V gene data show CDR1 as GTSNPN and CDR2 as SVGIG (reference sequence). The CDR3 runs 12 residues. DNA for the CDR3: TGTGCCTGGGAACAGGGGTACTATGGCTACACCTTC. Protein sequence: CAWEQGYYGYTF.

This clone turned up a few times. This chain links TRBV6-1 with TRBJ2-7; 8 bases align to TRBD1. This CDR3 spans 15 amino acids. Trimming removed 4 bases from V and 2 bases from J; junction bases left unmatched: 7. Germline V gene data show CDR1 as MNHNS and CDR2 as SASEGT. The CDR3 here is CASSAGQGLTYEQYF. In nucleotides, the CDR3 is TGTGCCAGCAGTGCTGGACAGGGCCTCACCTACGAGCAGTACTTC.

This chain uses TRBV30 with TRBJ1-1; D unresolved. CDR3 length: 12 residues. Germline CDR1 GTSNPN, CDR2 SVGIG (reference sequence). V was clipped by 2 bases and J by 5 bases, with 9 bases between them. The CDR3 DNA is TGTGCCTGGAGTCTAAGTAGGACTGAAGCTTTCTTT. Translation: CAWSLSRTEAFF.

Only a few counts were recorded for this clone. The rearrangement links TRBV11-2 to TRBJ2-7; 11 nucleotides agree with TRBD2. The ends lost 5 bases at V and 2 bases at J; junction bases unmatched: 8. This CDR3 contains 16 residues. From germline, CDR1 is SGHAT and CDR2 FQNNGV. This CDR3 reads CASSLTLSGRAYEQYF. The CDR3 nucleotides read TGTGCCAGCAGCCTTACACTTAGCGGGAGGGCCTACGAGCAGTACTTC.

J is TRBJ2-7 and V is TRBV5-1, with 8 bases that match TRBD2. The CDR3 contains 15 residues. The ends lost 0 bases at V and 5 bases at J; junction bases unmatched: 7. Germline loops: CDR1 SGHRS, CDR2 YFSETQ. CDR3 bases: TGCGCCAGCAGCTTGGCGTCGGGAGGGCAAAACGAGCAGTACTTC. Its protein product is CASSLASGGQNEQYF.

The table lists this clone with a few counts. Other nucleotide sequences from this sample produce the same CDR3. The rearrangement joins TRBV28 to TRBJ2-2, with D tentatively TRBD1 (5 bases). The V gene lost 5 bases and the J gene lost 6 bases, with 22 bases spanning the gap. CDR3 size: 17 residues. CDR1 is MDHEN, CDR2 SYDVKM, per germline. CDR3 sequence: CASSPGPGRAKAGELFF. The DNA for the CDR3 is TGTGCCAGCAGTCCCGGTCCCGGCAGGGCGAAGGCCGGGGAGCTGTTTTTT. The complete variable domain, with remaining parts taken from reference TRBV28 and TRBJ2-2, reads DVKVTQSSRYLVKRTGEKVFLECVQDMDHENMFWYRQDPGLGLRLIYFSYDVKMKEKGDIPEGYSVSREKKERFSLILESASTNQTSMYLCASSPGPGRAKAGELFFGEGSRLTVL.

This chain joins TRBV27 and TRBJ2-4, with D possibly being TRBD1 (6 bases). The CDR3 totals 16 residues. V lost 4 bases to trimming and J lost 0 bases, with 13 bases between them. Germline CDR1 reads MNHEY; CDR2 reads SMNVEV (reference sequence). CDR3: CASSSRGSIAKNIQYF. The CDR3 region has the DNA TGTGCCAGCAGTTCCAGGGGCAGTATAGCCAAAAACATTCAGTACTTC.

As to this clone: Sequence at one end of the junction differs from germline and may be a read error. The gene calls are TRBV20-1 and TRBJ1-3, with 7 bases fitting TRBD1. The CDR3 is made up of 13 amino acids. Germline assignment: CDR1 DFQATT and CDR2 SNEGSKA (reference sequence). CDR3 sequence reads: CSAGDTGENTIYF. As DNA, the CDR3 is TGCAGTGCTGGAGATACAGGGGAAAACACCATATATTTT.

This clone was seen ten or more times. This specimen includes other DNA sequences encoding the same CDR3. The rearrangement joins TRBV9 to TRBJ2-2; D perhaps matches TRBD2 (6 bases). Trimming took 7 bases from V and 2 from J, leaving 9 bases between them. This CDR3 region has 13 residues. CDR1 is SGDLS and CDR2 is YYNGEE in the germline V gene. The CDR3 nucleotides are TGTGCCAGCCGGAGGGGTAACACCGGGGAGCTGTTTTTT. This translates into CASRRGNTGELFF.

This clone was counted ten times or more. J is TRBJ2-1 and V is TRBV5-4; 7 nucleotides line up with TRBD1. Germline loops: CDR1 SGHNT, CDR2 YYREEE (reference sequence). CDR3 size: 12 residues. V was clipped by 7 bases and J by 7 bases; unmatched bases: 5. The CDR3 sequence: CASRGGANEQFF. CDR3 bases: TGTGCCAGCCGAGGGGGCGCAAATGAGCAGTTCTTC.